The source of this TCR beta chain is a study of Graves' ophthalmopathy and Graves' hyperthyroidism. Study overall: Hyperthyroidism is called stable when no ophthalmopathy develops within 18 months of follow-up. Study-level points and caveats: Detected in blood as well were most expanded thyroid clonotypes with frequency above 0.001.

Losses at the gene ends were 0 bases for V and 1 base for J; bases not matched to a gene: 9. In germline, CDR1 is SGHRS, CDR2 YFSETQ. CDR3 length: 17 residues. Notes on this clonotype: The antigen remains undetermined.

Amplification of TCR beta CDR3 regions used RNA transcripts. The workflow started with a first-round RT-PCR run with HTBI primers and then moved on to a second-round multiplex PCR. TCRdb reprocessed the multiplex PCR reads with MiXCR, giving one entry per CDR3 protein. This sample has about 550,000 distinct CDR3 sequences, with about two fifths found just once. The sequence was obtained from an adult man with Graves' hyperthyroidism. The sequenced sample was peripheral blood or thyroid tissue (not recorded which). V gene TRBV5-1 combines with J gene TRBJ1-1; 7 bases fit TRBD1. This chain's CDR3 is CASSLVILAGGNTEAFF. For the CDR3, the DNA is TGCGCCAGCAGCTTGGTAATCTTGGCAGGGGGGAACACTGAAGCTTTCTTT. Based on the CDR3 plus reference TRBV5-1 and TRBJ1-1, the full variable domain is KAGVTQTPRYLIKTRGQQVTLSCSPISGHRSVSWYQQTPGQGLQFLFEYFSETQRNKGNFPGRFSGRQFSNSRSEMNVSTLELGDSALYLCASSLVILAGGNTEAFFGQGTRLTVV.